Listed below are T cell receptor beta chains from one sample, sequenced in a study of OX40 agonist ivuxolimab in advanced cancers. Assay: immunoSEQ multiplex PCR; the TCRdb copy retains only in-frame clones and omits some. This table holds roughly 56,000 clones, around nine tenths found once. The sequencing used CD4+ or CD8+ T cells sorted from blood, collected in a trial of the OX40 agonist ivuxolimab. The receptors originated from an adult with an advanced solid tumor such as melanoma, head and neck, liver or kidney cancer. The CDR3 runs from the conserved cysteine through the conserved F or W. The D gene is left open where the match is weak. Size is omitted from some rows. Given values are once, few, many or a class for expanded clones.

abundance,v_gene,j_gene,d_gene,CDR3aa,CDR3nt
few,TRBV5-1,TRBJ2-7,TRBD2,CASSLSGTPLEEQYF,TGCGCCAGCAGCTTAAGCGGGACTCCTTTGGAGGAGCAGTACTTC
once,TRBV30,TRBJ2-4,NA,CAWSVLATKNIQYF,TGTGCCTGGAGTGTACTCGCGACCAAAAACATTCAGTACTTC
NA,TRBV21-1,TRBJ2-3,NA,CASSKAWLVHADTQYF,TGTGCCAGCAGCAAAGCTTGGTTGGTACATGCAGATACGCAGTATTTT
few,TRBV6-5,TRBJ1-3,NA,CASSYLGSSGNTIYF,TGTGCCAGCAGTTACTTGGGGAGCTCTGGAAACACCATATATTTT
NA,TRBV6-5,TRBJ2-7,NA,CASREGEWYEQYF,TGTGCCAGCAGAGAGGGAGAGTGGTACGAGCAGTACTTC
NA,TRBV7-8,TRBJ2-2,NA,CASSLDPGDNTGELFF,TGTGCCAGCAGCTTAGACCCTGGGGATAACACCGGGGAGCTGTTTTTT
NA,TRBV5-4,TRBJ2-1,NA,CASSLTVQGEQFF,TGTGCCAGCAGCTTGACCGTACAGGGTGAGCAGTTCTTC
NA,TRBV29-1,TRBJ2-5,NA,CSVVPGKETQYF,TGCAGCGTTGTCCCAGGGAAAGAGACCCAGTACTTC
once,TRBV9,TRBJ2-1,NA,CASSLGTNSYNEQFF,TGTGCCAGCAGCCTCGGGACGAACTCCTACAATGAGCAGTTCTTC
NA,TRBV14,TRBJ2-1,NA,CASSQDESGVASFNEQFF,TGTGCCAGCAGCCAAGATGAGTCCGGGGTAGCCAGTTTCAATGAGCAGTTCTTC
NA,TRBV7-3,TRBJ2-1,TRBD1,CASSLSPGQGAREQFF,TGTGCCAGCAGCTTAAGCCCGGGACAGGGGGCAAGGGAGCAGTTCTTC
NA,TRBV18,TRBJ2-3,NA,CASSPGPTDTQYF,TGTGCCAGCTCACCTGGGCCCACAGATACGCAGTATTTT
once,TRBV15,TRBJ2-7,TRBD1,CATSTRQGRSSYEQYF,TGTGCCACCAGCACCAGACAGGGCCGGAGCTCCTACGAGCAGTACTTC
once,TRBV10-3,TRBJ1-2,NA,CAISALSQGPHYGYTF,TGTGCCATCAGTGCCCTTTCACAGGGACCGCACTATGGCTACACCTTC
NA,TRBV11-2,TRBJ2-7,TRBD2,CASSISIGLGRAEQYF,TGTGCCAGCAGCATAAGCATTGGACTAGGGAGAGCTGAGCAGTACTTC